Each of the 7 T cell receptor beta chains below was sequenced from the same sample in a study of cytomegalovirus exposure and HLA in healthy donors. Primers for the PCR totalled 60 Vbeta and 13 Jbeta. TCRdb keeps only in-frame clones here, not all; method: immunoSEQ multiplex PCR. The data hold around 150,000 clones, with around 86% observed a single time. The specimen sequenced was PBMCs. Receptors originate from a woman aged 50 to 60 in good health and CMV-seropositive.

The rearrangement links TRBV10-3 to TRBJ2-7; D is possibly TRBD2 (7 bases). V was clipped by 6 bases and J by 3 bases, with 12 bases between them. CDR3 length equals 13 residues. Germline V gene lookup returns CDR1 ENHRY and CDR2 SYGVKD. The DNA of the CDR3 is TGTGCCATCAGCGAGGGGGAGGGCTACGAGCAGTACTTC. Protein sequence: CAISEGEGYEQYF.

The CDR3 sequence is CASSEAFRTMTQYF. For the CDR3, the DNA is TGTGCCAGCAGTGAAGCCTTCCGGACAATGACGCAGTATTTT. The chain couples TRBV2 to TRBJ2-3; D is perhaps TRBD1 (5 bases). Germline loops: CDR1 SNHLY, CDR2 FYNNEI. The CDR3 length is 14 residues. V lost 0 bases and J 9 bases, leaving 13 bases between the germline ends.

V gene TRBV5-1 combines with J gene TRBJ2-5, with 10 bases that match TRBD2. The CDR3 has 15 residues. Trimming took 0 bases from V and 3 from J; bases not matched to a gene: 2. Germline V gives CDR1 SGHRS, CDR2 YFSETQ. DNA of the CDR3: TGCGCCAGCAGCTTGGGAGCGGGAGGGGAAGAGACCCAGTACTTC. Protein product: CASSLGAGGEETQYF. Full variable domain (missing parts from reference TRBV5-1 and TRBJ2-5): KAGVTQTPRYLIKTRGQQVTLSCSPISGHRSVSWYQQTPGQGLQFLFEYFSETQRNKGNFPGRFSGRQFSNSRSEMNVSTLELGDSALYLCASSLGAGGEETQYFGPGTRLLVL.

The V gene is TRBV2, the J gene TRBJ1-1, with 8 positions matching TRBD1. This CDR3 spans 13 amino acids. J lost 4 bases, V lost 5 bases, and 3 bases had no gene match. Germline V CDR1 and CDR2: SNHLY, FYNNEI. In DNA, the CDR3 is TGTGCCAGCAGTTCCGGGACAGGCACTGAAGCTTTCTTT. This translates into CASSSGTGTEAFF.

The chain couples TRBV7-9 to TRBJ1-5; no reliable D call. Germline loops: CDR1 SEHNR, CDR2 FQNEAQ (reference sequence). The V end was cut by 2 bases, the J end by 11 bases, with 16 bases between. CDR3 size: 14 residues. This CDR3 is CASSLNGPILAQHF. The CDR3 nucleotides read TGTGCCAGCAGCTTAAATGGGCCCATTTTAGCCCAGCATTTT.

The V gene is TRBV27, the J gene TRBJ2-2, with TRBD2 matching 13 bases. After removal of 3 bases from V and 7 bases from J, the junction contained 17 bases not matched to a gene. This CDR3 region has 20 residues. The germline V gene has CDR1 MNHEY and CDR2 SMNVEV (reference sequence). The CDR3: CASSLTPPGLAGAWGGELFF. CDR3 sequence (DNA): TGTGCCAGCAGTTTGACTCCCCCAGGACTAGCGGGAGCGTGGGGCGGGGAGCTGTTTTTT.

The rearrangement links TRBV28 to TRBJ1-3, with D hard to call. The CDR3 is 16 amino acids. Germline V gene data show CDR1 as MDHEN and CDR2 as SYDVKM. The V gene lost 5 bases and the J gene lost 4 bases, with 18 bases spanning the gap. DNA for the CDR3: TGTGCCAGCAGTCGGTACAGTGAGGGCGGCGGAAACACCATATATTTT. The encoded protein is CASSRYSEGGGNTIYF.